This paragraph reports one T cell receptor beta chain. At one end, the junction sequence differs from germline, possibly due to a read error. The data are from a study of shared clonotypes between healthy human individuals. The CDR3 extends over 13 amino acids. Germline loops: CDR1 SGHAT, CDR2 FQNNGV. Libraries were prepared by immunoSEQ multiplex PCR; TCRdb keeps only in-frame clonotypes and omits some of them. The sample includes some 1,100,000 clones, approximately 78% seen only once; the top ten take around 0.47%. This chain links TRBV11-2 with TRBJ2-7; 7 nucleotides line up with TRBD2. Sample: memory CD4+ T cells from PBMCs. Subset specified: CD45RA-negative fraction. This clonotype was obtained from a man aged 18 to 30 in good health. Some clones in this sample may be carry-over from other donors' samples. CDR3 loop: CASSLGSREAVSF. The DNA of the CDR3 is TGTGCCAGCAGCTTAGGTAGCCGGGAGGCCGTGAGCTTC.